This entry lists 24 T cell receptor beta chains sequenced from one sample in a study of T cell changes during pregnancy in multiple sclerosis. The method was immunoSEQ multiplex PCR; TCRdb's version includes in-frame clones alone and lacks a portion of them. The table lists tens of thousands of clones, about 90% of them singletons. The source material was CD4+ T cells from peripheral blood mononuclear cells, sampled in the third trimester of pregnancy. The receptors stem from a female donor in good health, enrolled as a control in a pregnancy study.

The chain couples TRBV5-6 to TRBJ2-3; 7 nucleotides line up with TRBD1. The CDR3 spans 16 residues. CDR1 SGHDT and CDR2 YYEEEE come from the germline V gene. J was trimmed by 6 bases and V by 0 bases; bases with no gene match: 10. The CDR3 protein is CASSLVGRGGQDTQYF. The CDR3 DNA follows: TGTGCCAGCAGCTTGGTAGGCCGAGGGGGACAGGATACGCAGTATTTT.

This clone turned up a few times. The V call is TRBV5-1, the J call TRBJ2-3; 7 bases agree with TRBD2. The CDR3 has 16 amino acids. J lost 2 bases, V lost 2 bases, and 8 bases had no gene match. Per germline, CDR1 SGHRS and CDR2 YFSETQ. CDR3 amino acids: CASSFRAAGITDTQYF. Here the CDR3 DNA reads TGCGCCAGCAGCTTCCGTGCAGCGGGGATCACAGATACGCAGTATTTT.

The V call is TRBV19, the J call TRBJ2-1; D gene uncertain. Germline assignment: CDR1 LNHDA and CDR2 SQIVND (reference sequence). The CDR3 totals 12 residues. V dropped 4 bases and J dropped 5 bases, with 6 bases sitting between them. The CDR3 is CASSKTNNEQFF. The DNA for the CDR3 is TGTGCCAGTAGTAAAACTAACAATGAGCAGTTCTTC.

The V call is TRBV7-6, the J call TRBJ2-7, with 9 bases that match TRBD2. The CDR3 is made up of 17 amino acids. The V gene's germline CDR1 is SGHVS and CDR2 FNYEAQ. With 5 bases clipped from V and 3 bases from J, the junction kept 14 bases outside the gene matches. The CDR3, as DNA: TGTGCCAGCAGCCCCCTGGGCGCGGGAGGGCCCTTCTACGAGCAGTACTTC. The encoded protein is CASSPLGAGGPFYEQYF.

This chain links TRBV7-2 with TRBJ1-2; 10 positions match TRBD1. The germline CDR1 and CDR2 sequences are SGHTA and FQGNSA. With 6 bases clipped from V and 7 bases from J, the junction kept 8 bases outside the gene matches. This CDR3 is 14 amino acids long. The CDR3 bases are TGTGCCAGCAGTCATCGACAGGGGGCATTTGGCTACACCTTC. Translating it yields CASSHRQGAFGYTF.

The CDR3 DNA reads as TGTGCCAGCAGGAGAGAGGGGGCGCCCTTCTACGAGCAGTACTTC. Translated: CASRREGAPFYEQYF. The rearrangement uses TRBV2 and TRBJ2-7; 7 bases line up with TRBD1. The CDR3 length is 15 residues. The V gene end was trimmed by 6 bases and the J gene end by 3 bases; junction bases not matched to a gene: 11. From germline, CDR1 is SNHLY and CDR2 FYNNEI.

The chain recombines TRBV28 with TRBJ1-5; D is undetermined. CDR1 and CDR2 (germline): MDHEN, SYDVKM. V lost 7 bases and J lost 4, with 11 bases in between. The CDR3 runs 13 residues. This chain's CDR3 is CASTEGKNQPQHF. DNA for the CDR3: TGTGCCAGCACCGAGGGAAAGAATCAGCCCCAGCATTTT.

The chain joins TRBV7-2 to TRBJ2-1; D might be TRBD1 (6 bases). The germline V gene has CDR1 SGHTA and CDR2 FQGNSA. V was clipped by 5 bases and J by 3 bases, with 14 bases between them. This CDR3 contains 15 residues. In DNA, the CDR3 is TGTGCCAGCAGCCAGACCGGGACAAACTACAATGAGCAGTTCTTC. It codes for CASSQTGTNYNEQFF.

The CDR3 spells CASSPRGGGYNEQFF. The CDR3 coding sequence is TGTGCCAGCAGCCCCCGGGGCGGGGGGTACAATGAGCAGTTCTTC. The rearrangement links TRBV7-9 to TRBJ2-1; TRBD2 matches at 8 bases. The CDR3 is made up of 15 amino acids. Germline CDR1 reads SEHNR; CDR2 reads FQNEAQ (reference sequence). The trim removed 5 bases at V and 4 bases at J, leaving 7 bases unmatched.

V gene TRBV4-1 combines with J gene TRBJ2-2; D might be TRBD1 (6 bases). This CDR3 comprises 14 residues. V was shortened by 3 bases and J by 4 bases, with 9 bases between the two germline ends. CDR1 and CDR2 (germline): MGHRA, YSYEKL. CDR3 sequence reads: CASSHQTGTGELFF. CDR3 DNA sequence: TGCGCCAGCAGCCATCAGACAGGCACCGGGGAGCTGTTTTTT.

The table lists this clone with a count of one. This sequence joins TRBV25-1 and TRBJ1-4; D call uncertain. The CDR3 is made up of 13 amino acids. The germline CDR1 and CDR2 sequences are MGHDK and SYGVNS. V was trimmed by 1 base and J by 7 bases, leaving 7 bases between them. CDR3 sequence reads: CASSESRTEKLFF. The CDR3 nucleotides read TGTGCCAGCAGTGAATCCAGAACTGAAAAACTGTTTTTT.

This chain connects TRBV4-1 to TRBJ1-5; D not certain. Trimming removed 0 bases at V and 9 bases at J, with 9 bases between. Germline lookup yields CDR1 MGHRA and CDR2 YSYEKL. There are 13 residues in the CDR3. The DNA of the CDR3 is TGCGCCAGCAGCCAAGATCGGAGGACGCCCCAGCATTTT. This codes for CASSQDRRTPQHF.

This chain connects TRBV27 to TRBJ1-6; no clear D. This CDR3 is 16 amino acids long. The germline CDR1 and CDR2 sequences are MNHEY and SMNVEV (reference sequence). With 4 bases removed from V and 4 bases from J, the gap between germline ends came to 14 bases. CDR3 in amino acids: CASSSSGEIYNSPLHF. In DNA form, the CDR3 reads TGTGCCAGCAGTTCGTCCGGGGAGATTTATAATTCACCCCTCCACTTT.

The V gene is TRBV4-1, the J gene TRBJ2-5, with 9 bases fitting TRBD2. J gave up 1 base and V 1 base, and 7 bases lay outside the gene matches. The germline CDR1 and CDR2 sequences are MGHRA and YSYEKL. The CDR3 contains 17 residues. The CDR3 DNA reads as TGCGCCAGCAGCCAAGTAGGGGCTAGCGGGGCCCAAGAGACCCAGTACTTC. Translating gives CASSQVGASGAQETQYF.

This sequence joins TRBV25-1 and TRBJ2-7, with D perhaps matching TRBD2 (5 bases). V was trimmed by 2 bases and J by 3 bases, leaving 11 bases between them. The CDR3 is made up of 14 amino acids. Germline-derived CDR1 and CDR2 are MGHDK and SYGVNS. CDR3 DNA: TGTGCCAGCAGTGAAAGCGGCGGATACTACGAGCAGTACTTC. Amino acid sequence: CASSESGGYYEQYF.

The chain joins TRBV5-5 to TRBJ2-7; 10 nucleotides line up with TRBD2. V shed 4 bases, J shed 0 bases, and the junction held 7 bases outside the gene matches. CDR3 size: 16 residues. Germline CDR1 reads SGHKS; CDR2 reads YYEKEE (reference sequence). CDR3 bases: TGTGCCAGCAGCGTCTATAGCGGGGGGCTCTCCTACGAGCAGTACTTC. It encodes CASSVYSGGLSYEQYF.

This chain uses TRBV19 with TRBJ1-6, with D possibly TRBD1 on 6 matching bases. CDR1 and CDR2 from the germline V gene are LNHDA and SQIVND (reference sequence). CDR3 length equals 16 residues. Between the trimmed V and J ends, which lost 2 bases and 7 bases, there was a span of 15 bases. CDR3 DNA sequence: TGTGCCAGTAGTATATCGGCGAGGGGGGGGAATTCACCCCTCCACTTT. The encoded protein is CASSISARGGNSPLHF. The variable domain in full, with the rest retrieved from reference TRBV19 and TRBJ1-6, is DGGITQSPKYLFRKEGQNVTLSCEQNLNHDAMYWYRQDPGQGLRLIYYSQIVNDFQKGDIAEGYSVSREKKESFPLTVTSAQKNPTAFYLCASSISARGGNSPLHFGNGTRLTVT.

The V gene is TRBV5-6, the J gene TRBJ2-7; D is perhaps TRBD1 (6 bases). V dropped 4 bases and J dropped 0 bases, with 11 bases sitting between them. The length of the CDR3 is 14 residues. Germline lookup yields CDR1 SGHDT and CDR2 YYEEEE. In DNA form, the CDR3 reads TGTGCCAGCAGCCCGACAGGTAGCTCCTACGAGCAGTACTTC. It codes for CASSPTGSSYEQYF.

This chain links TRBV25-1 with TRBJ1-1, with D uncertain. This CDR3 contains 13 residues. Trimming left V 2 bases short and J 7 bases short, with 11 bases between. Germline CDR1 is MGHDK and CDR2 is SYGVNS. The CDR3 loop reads CASSETNLDEAFF. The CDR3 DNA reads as TGTGCCAGCAGTGAAACTAACCTAGATGAAGCTTTCTTT.

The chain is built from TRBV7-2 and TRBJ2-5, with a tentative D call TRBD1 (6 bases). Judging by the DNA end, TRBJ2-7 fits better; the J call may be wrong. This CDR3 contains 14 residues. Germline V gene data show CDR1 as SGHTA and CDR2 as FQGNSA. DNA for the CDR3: TGTGCCAGCAGTCACAGGGTCTTCGGTTACGAGCAGTACTTC. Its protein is CASSHRVFGYEQYF.

The CDR3 reads CASSVESAGNTIYF. In DNA form, the CDR3 reads TGTGCCAGCAGCGTAGAGTCGGCTGGAAACACCATATATTTT. This chain links TRBV9 with TRBJ1-3; D remains ambiguous. Germline V gene lookup returns CDR1 SGDLS and CDR2 YYNGEE. V gave up 0 bases and J gave up 2 bases, with 6 bases separating them. The length of the CDR3 is 14 residues.

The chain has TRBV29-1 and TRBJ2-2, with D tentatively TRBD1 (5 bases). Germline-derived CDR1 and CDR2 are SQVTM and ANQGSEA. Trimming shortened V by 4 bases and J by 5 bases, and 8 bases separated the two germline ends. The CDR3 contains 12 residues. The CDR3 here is CSVVRQTGELFF. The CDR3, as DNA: TGCAGCGTTGTCAGACAGACCGGGGAGCTGTTTTTT.

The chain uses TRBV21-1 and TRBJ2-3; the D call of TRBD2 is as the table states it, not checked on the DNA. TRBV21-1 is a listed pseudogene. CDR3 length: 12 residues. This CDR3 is CASSKITDTQYF. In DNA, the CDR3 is TGTGCCAGCAGCAAAATAACAGATACGCAGTATTTT.

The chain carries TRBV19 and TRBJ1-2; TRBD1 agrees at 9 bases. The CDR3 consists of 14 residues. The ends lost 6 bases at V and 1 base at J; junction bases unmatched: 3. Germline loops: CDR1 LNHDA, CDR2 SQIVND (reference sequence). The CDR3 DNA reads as TGTGCCAGTAGGGGGACAGGGATTAACTATGGCTACACCTTC. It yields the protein CASRGTGINYGYTF.